Below are 5 T cell receptor beta chains sequenced from a single sample in a study of T cell changes during pregnancy in multiple sclerosis. Here immunoSEQ multiplex PCR was the method, and the copy in TCRdb shows in-frame clones only, minus some. Of about 47,000 clones listed, 80% to 90% were seen once; the top ten hold 6.5% to 9.5%. The sequencing used CD8+ T cells from peripheral blood mononuclear cells, collected in the second trimester of pregnancy. Every receptor here comes from a female donor with multiple sclerosis, enrolled in a pregnancy study.

The chain uses TRBV6-1 and TRBJ2-7; 10 bases are shared with TRBD2. From germline, CDR1 is MNHNS and CDR2 SASEGT. The CDR3 contains 16 residues. Losses at the gene ends were 4 bases for V and 2 bases for J; bases not matched to a gene: 8. The CDR3 sequence is CASSVSGGNLAYEQYF. Written as DNA, the CDR3 is TGTGCCAGCAGTGTTAGCGGGGGGAACCTCGCCTACGAGCAGTACTTC.

V usage is TRBV29-1 and J usage is TRBJ1-1; 8 bases match TRBD1. Germline values: CDR1 SQVTM, CDR2 ANQGSEA. The CDR3 extends over 12 amino acids. Trimming cost V 6 bases and J 6 bases; bases outside gene matches: 6. This CDR3 reads CSVADRGSEAFF. For the CDR3, the DNA is TGCAGCGTCGCCGACAGGGGCTCTGAAGCTTTCTTT. The entire variable domain, with the rest obtained from reference TRBV29-1 and TRBJ1-1, is as follows: SAVISQKPSRDICQRGTSLTIQCQVDSQVTMMFWYRQQPGQSLTLIATANQGSEATYESGFVIDKFPISRPNLTFSTLTVSNMSPEDSSIYLCSVADRGSEAFFGQGTRLTVV.

This chain uses TRBV10-1 with TRBJ2-7; 8 bases map to TRBD1. Germline V CDR1 and CDR2: WNHNN, SYGVQD (reference sequence). With V trimmed by 5 bases and J by 2 bases, 2 bases remained unmatched. This CDR3 has 13 residues. The CDR3 loop is CASSRTGTYEQYF. The CDR3 nucleotides are TGCGCCAGCAGTCGGACAGGGACCTACGAGCAGTACTTC.

The rearrangement uses TRBV4-2 and TRBJ1-4; 7 bases fit TRBD1. This CDR3 spans 14 amino acids. V dropped 1 base and J dropped 6; count of bases not matched to a gene: 2. From germline, CDR1 is LGHNA and CDR2 YNFKEQ. The CDR3 spells CASSQVGTDEKLFF. The CDR3 DNA follows: TGTGCCAGCAGCCAAGTAGGGACAGATGAAAAACTGTTTTTT.

The chain joins TRBV5-5 to TRBJ2-7; 9 nucleotides match TRBD1. V was pared by 2 bases and J by 3 bases, with 9 bases of the junction left unmatched. In germline, CDR1 is SGHKS, CDR2 YYEKEE (reference sequence). This CDR3 has 16 amino acids. As DNA, the CDR3 is TGTGCCAGCAGCTTCGGACCATCGGGACAGGGCTACGAGCAGTACTTC. Its protein product is CASSFGPSGQGYEQYF.